These 2 T cell receptor beta chains were sequenced from one sample in a study of shared clonotypes between healthy human individuals. Produced via immunoSEQ multiplex PCR; TCRdb's table is partial and in-frame only. The sample shows roughly 640,000 clones, less than 85% of them seen only once. The material sequenced was memory CD4+ T cells sorted from blood. The subset: CD45RA-negative fraction. The receptors come from a woman in her twenties or thirties in good health.

This clone was picked up one time. A single base is all that separates this from a far larger clone, so a read error is likely. This specimen includes other DNA sequences encoding the same CDR3. The chain couples TRBV7-2 to TRBJ2-7, with D hard to call. Per germline, CDR1 SGHTA and CDR2 FQGNSA. The CDR3 is 14 residues long. The V end was cut by 0 bases, the J end by 2 bases, with 8 bases between. CDR3: CASSLAGGPYEQYF. In DNA form, the CDR3 reads TGTGCCAGCAGCTTAGCGGGCGGCCCCTACGAGCAGTACTTC.

This sequence joins TRBV2 and TRBJ1-5; D uncertain. The CDR3 totals 14 residues. V was trimmed by 5 bases and J by 0 bases, leaving 8 bases between them. Germline loops: CDR1 SNHLY, CDR2 FYNNEI. The CDR3 spells CASSYIYSNQPQHF. CDR3 bases: TGTGCCAGCAGTTACATTTATAGCAATCAGCCCCAGCATTTT.